A single sample gave rise to the 22 T cell receptor beta chains below, sequenced in a study of early T cells in non-severe SARS-CoV-2 infection. TCRdb redid the calling of the 5' RACE reads with MiXCR, one entry per CDR3 protein. The sample carries 70,000 to 85,000 distinct CDR3 sequences, 9% to 13% recorded once. Input material: whole blood. The receptors here all came from an adult who was a healthcare worker with PCR-confirmed SARS-CoV-2 infection or an uninfected control (not recorded which).

This clonotype was recorded many times. The chain joins TRBV2 to TRBJ1-2; 7 bases align to TRBD1. Trimming took 2 bases from V and 4 from J; bases not matched to a gene: 4. CDR1 and CDR2 (germline): SNHLY, FYNNEI. CDR3 length: 14 amino acids. The CDR3 DNA reads as TGTGCCAGCAGTGAAAACAGGGGAATCTATGGCTACACCTTC. It is translated as CASSENRGIYGYTF.

This clonotype was seen a handful of times. The chain employs TRBV18 and TRBJ1-3; D gene ambiguous. CDR1 and CDR2 from the germline V gene are KGHSH and LQKENI. Trimming stripped 2 bases from V and 2 bases from J, with 13 bases between. The CDR3 is 16 residues long. Here the CDR3 DNA reads TGTGCCAGCTCACCAAGAAGGAGGGAGCCTGGAAACACCATATATTTT. It yields the protein CASSPRRREPGNTIYF.

This rearrangement joins TRBV6-2 or TRBV6-3 to TRBJ2-5, with D perhaps given as TRBD1 or TRBD2 (5 bases each). Germline CDR1 and CDR2: MNHEY and SVGEGT. V shed 9 bases and J shed 4 bases, with 18 bases lying between them. This CDR3 comprises 14 residues. The CDR3 nucleotides read TGTGCCAGTACGGGACCCGCGGCCCCAGAGACCCAGTACTTC. Residues: CASTGPAAPETQYF.

This clonotype was observed many times. The chain couples TRBV25-1 to TRBJ1-1; D gene uncertain. The CDR3 contains 11 residues. V was cut by 3 bases and J by 7 bases, with 6 bases left in between. The V gene's germline CDR1 is MGHDK and CDR2 SYGVNS. The CDR3: CASSDDFEAFF. CDR3 DNA: TGTGCCAGCAGTGACGATTTTGAAGCTTTCTTT.

Ten or more counts support this clonotype. The chain combines TRBV5-4 with TRBJ2-7; TRBD1 or TRBD2 may be the D gene (5 bases each). CDR1 and CDR2 from the germline V gene are SGHNT and YYREEE (reference sequence). CDR3 length: 14 amino acids. V shed 4 bases and J shed 6 bases, with 17 bases lying between them. The CDR3 reads CASSPGTRVGEQYF. In DNA form, the CDR3 reads TGTGCCAGCAGCCCTGGGACCCGTGTGGGCGAGCAGTACTTC. The variable domain in full, completed from reference TRBV5-4 and TRBJ2-7, reads ETGVTQSPTHLIKTRGQQVTLRCSSQSGHNTVSWYQQALGQGPQFIFQYYREEENGRGNFPPRFSGLQFPNYSSELNVNALELDDSALYLCASSPGTRVGEQYFGPGTRLTVT.

This clonotype was recorded many times. The V gene is TRBV20-1, the J gene TRBJ2-7; tentative D call: TRBD2 (6 bases). This CDR3 region has 12 residues. CDR1 and CDR2 from the germline V gene are DFQATT and SNEGSKA (reference sequence). V lost 6 bases to trimming and J lost 3 bases, with 12 bases between them. CDR3 amino acids: CSAGGTVYEQYF. The CDR3 DNA reads as TGCAGTGCGGGCGGGACTGTCTACGAGCAGTACTTC.

This chain uses TRBV12-3 or TRBV12-4 with TRBJ1-5; D gene uncertain. V was clipped by 6 bases and J by 0 bases, with 3 bases between them. This CDR3 comprises 12 residues. CDR3 loop: CASSISNQPQHF. The DNA for the CDR3 is TGTGCCAGCAGCATTAGCAATCAGCCCCAGCATTTT.

There are many counts of this clonotype. The CDR3 spells CASSPGLAENEQFF. The CDR3 DNA reads TGCGCCAGCAGCCCGGGACTAGCTGAAAATGAGCAGTTCTTC. The chain links TRBV5-1 to TRBJ2-1, with TRBD2 matching over 9 bases. The length of the CDR3 is 14 residues. Per the germline V gene, CDR1 is SGHRS and CDR2 is YFSETQ. J was trimmed by 7 bases and V by 4 bases; bases with no gene match: 6.

This clonotype was picked up many times. The chain joins TRBV27 to TRBJ1-2; D may be TRBD1 (5 bases). CDR3 length: 14 amino acids. V was pared by 2 bases and J by 8 bases, with 15 bases between. From germline, CDR1 is MNHEY and CDR2 SMNVEV (reference sequence). This chain's CDR3 is CASSLNRMSSGYTF. CDR3 coding DNA: TGTGCCAGCAGTTTAAACAGGATGAGTTCAGGCTACACCTTC.

This clonotype was detected a few times. The chain employs TRBV29-1 and TRBJ2-5; TRBD1 matches at 8 bases. The junction had 12 bases not matched to a gene; V was cut back by 4 bases and J by 5 bases. CDR1 and CDR2 (germline): SQVTM, ANQGSEA. This CDR3 region has 15 residues. CDR3 in DNA: TGCAGCGTTGGTCCTACTGACAGGGGAAGTGAGACCCAGTACTTC. Translated: CSVGPTDRGSETQYF.

This clonotype has a handful of counts. The genes are TRBV21-1 and TRBJ2-3; the table assigns TRBD2, which was not confirmed against the DNA. TRBV21-1 is tagged as a pseudogene. The CDR3 is 17 amino acids. The CDR3 DNA reads as TGTGCCAGCAGCAAATATTTGATAGCGGGGGGGACAGATACGCAGTATTTT. Protein: CASSKYLIAGGTDTQYF.

At least ten counts were recorded for this clonotype. The genes are TRBV12-3 or TRBV12-4 and TRBJ2-3; 10 bases fit TRBD2. The CDR3 has 17 amino acids. V lost 6 bases, J lost 2 bases, and 11 bases stayed unmatched. DNA for the CDR3: TGTGCCAGCAGCCTGAAACTAGCGGGGATCACCACAGATACGCAGTATTTT. Translating gives CASSLKLAGITTDTQYF.

This clonotype occurred many times. V is TRBV6-1 and J is TRBJ1-5; D may be TRBD1 (6 bases). The CDR3 length is 16 residues. Between the trimmed V and J ends, which lost 6 bases and 1 base, there was a span of 16 bases. Germline-derived CDR1 and CDR2 are MNHNS and SASEGT. The CDR3 DNA is TGTGCCAGCAGGCCCTCGAGCACAGGGAGCAATCAGCCCCAGCATTTT. Its translation is CASRPSSTGSNQPQHF.

With regard to this clonotype: An end of the junction differs from the germline gene, which may be a read error. The chain employs TRBV5-5 and TRBJ2-7; D is unresolved. The germline V gene encodes CDR1 SGHKS and CDR2 YYEKEE (reference sequence). The CDR3 is 11 residues long. CDR3 in DNA: TGTGCCAGCAGCTTAATCGAACCACCCCATTTC. Protein: CASSLIEPPHF.

This clonotype was seen more than once but under ten times. CDR3 loop: CASSLGGNSQPQHF. The CDR3 coding sequence is TGTGCCAGCAGTTTAGGGGGCAATAGTCAGCCCCAGCATTTT. This chain joins TRBV12-3 or TRBV12-4 and TRBJ1-5, with D tentatively TRBD1 (5 bases). V lost 1 base and J lost 6, with 10 bases in between. This CDR3 spans 14 amino acids.

There are many counts of this clonotype. The rearrangement links TRBV7-6 to TRBJ2-2; D perhaps matches TRBD2 (5 bases). The CDR3 length is 14 residues. Germline V gives CDR1 SGHVS, CDR2 FNYEAQ. V shed 5 bases and J shed 4 bases, with 11 bases lying between them. This CDR3 reads CASSLHGVTGELFF. The CDR3 nucleotides read TGTGCCAGCAGCCTGCACGGGGTCACCGGGGAGCTGTTTTTT. The full variable domain, its missing parts supplied by reference TRBV7-6 and TRBJ2-2, is GAGVSQSPRYKVTKRGQDVALRCDPISGHVSLYWYRQALGQGPEFLTYFNYEAQQDKSGLPNDRFSAERPEGSISTLTIQRTEQRDSAMYRCASSLHGVTGELFFGEGSRLTVL.

The chain has TRBV5-4 and TRBJ2-2; no definite D call. V lost 2 bases and J 5 bases, leaving 7 bases between the germline ends. Germline V lookup: CDR1 SGHNT, CDR2 YYREEE (reference sequence). The length of the CDR3 is 13 residues. CDR3 protein: CASSFGITGELFF. The CDR3 DNA follows: TGTGCCAGCAGCTTCGGAATTACCGGGGAGCTGTTTTTT.

This chain connects TRBV3-1 to TRBJ2-3; TRBD2 is a possible D gene (5 bases). Germline values: CDR1 LGHDT, CDR2 YNNKEL (reference sequence). The CDR3 has 16 amino acids. Trimming took 4 bases from V and 5 from J, leaving 19 bases between them. The CDR3 loop reads CASSLHSGIPRDTQYF. CDR3 bases: TGTGCCAGCAGCCTCCACTCGGGGATACCGCGAGATACGCAGTATTTT.

The V gene is TRBV11-2, the J gene TRBJ1-1; a weak D match, TRBD1 (5 bases). Trimming cost V 4 bases and J 1 base, with 13 bases left between them. The CDR3 is made up of 15 amino acids. Germline V gives CDR1 SGHAT, CDR2 FQNNGV. The CDR3 spells CASSSSPRGNTEAFF. The CDR3 DNA reads TGTGCCAGCAGCTCCTCCCCGAGGGGGAACACTGAAGCTTTCTTT.

This chain links TRBV6-6 with TRBJ2-1; D gene unclear. The CDR3 consists of 11 residues. Trimming shortened V by 6 bases and J by 12 bases, and 12 bases separated the two germline ends. The germline gives CDR1 MNHNY, CDR2 SVGAGI (reference sequence). For the CDR3, the DNA is TGTGCCAGCAGCCTGGGCCAGAGGCAGTTCTTC. Translation: CASSLGQRQFF.

This clonotype was detected a few times. This chain links TRBV15 with TRBJ2-1; TRBD2 is a possible D gene (5 bases). The CDR3 consists of 16 residues. Trimming removed 0 bases at V and 3 bases at J, with 12 bases between. The germline CDR1 and CDR2 sequences are LNHNV and YYDKDF (reference sequence). DNA for the CDR3: TGTGCCACCAGCAGAGATGAAGAGGGCTACTACAATGAGCAGTTCTTC. Its translation: CATSRDEEGYYNEQFF.

This clonotype was detected only a few times. This chain uses TRBV20-1 with TRBJ2-2; 9 nucleotides line up with TRBD2. The CDR3 consists of 17 residues. The ends lost 3 bases at V and 0 bases at J; junction bases unmatched: 8. CDR1 is DFQATT and CDR2 is SNEGSKA in the germline V gene (reference sequence). The CDR3 region is CSASLLAGPANTGELFF. CDR3 nucleotide sequence: TGCAGTGCTAGTCTCCTAGCGGGACCCGCGAACACCGGGGAGCTGTTTTTT.